This T cell receptor beta chain was sequenced for a study of early T cells in non-severe SARS-CoV-2 infection. There are 15 residues in the CDR3. Per germline, CDR1 MNHEY and CDR2 SVGAGI. V was clipped by 6 bases and J by 9 bases; unmatched bases: 12. Using its own MiXCR run on the 5' RACE reads, TCRdb lists one record per CDR3 protein. This table has roughly 80,000 distinct CDR3 sequences, around 10% appearing once. There are a few counts of this clonotype. The sample was whole blood, taken at baseline. This sequence originates from an adult who was a healthcare worker with PCR-confirmed SARS-CoV-2 infection or an uninfected control (not recorded which). The chain carries TRBV6-5 and TRBJ2-1, with 9 nucleotides matching TRBD2. In nucleotides, the CDR3 is TGTGCCAGCAGAGCCCTAGCGGGGACTACAACTGAGCAGTTCTTC. It specifies CASRALAGTTTEQFF.